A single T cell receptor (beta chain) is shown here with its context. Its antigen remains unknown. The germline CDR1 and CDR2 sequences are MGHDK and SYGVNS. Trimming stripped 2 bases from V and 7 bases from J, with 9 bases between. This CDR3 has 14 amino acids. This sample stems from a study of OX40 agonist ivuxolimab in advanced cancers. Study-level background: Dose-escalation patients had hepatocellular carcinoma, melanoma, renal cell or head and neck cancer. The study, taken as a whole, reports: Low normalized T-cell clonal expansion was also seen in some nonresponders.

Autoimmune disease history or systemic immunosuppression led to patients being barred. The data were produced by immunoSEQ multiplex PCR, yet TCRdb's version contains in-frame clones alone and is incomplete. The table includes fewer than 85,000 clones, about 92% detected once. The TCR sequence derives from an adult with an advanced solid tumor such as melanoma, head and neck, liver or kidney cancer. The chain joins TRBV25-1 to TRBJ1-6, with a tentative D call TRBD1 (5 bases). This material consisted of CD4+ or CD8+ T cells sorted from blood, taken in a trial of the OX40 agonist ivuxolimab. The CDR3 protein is CASSERGGNSPLHF. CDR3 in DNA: TGTGCCAGCAGTGAACGCGGGGGGAATTCACCCCTCCACTTT.